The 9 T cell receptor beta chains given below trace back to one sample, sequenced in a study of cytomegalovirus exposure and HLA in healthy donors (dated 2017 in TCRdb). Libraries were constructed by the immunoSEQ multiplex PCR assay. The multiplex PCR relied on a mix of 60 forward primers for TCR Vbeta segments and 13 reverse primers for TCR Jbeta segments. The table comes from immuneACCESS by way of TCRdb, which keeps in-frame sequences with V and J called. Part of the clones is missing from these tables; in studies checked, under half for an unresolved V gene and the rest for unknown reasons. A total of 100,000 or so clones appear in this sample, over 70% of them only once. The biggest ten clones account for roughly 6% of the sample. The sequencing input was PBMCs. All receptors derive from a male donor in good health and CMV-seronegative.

The CDR3 DNA reads as TGTGCCAGCAGCTTGGGGACTTCTTACAATGAGCAGTTCTTC. It encodes CASSLGTSYNEQFF. V is TRBV7-9 and J is TRBJ2-1; a weak D match, TRBD2 (6 bases). Trimming shortened V by 3 bases and J by 4 bases, and 10 bases separated the two germline ends. The CDR3 runs 14 residues. Germline lookup yields CDR1 SEHNR and CDR2 FQNEAQ (reference sequence).

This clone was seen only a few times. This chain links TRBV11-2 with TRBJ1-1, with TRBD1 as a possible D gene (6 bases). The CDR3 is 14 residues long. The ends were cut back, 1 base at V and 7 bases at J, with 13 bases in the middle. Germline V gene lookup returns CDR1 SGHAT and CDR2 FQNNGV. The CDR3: CASSLVTGNSEAFF. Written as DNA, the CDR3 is TGTGCCAGCAGCTTAGTTACAGGGAATAGTGAAGCTTTCTTT.

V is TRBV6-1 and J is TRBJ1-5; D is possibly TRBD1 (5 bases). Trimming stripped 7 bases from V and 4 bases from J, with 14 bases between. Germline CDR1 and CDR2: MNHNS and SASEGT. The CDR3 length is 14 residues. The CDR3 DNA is TGTGCCAGCACCGGACATTCGGTGAATCAGCCCCAGCATTTT. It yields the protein CASTGHSVNQPQHF.

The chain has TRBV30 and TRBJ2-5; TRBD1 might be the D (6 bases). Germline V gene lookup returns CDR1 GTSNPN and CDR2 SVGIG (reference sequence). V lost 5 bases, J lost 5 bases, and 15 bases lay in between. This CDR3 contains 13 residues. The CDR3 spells CAWSRAGDETQYF. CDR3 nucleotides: TGTGCCTGGTCGAGGGCAGGGGATGAGACCCAGTACTTC.

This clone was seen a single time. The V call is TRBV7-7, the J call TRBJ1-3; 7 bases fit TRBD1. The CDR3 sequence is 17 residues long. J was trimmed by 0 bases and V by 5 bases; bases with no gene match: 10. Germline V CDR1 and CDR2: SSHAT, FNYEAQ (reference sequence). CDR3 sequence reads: CASSPRGQPGSGNTIYF. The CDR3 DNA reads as TGTGCCAGCAGCCCGCGGGGACAGCCCGGCTCTGGAAACACCATATATTTT. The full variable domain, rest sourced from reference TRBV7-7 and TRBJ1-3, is GAGVSQSPRYKVTKRGQDVTLRCDPISSHATLYWYQQALGQGPEFLTYFNYEAQPDKSGLPSDRFSAERPEGSISTLTIQRTEQRDSAMYRCASSPRGQPGSGNTIYFGEGSWLTVV.

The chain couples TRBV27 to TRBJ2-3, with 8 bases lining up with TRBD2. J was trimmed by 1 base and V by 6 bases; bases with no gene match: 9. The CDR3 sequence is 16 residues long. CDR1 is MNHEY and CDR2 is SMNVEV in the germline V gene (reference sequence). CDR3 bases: TGTGCCAGCAGCCCGGGGGGGGAGGAGGGCACAGATACGCAGTATTTT. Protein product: CASSPGGEEGTDTQYF.

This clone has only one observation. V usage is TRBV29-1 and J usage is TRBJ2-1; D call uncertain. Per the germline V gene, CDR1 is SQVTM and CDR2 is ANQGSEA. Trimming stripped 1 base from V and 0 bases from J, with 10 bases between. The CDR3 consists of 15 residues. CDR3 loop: CSVEGRSDSYNEQFF. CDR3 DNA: TGCAGCGTTGAAGGTAGGAGCGACTCCTACAATGAGCAGTTCTTC.

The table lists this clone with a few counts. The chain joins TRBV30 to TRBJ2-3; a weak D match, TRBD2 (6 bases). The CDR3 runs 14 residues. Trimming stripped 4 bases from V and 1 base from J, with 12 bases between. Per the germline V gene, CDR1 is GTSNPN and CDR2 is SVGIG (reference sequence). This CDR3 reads CAWNGRGGTDTQYF. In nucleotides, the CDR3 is TGTGCCTGGAACGGGAGAGGGGGCACAGATACGCAGTATTTT. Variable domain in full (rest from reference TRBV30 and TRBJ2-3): SQTIHQWPATLVQPVGSPLSLECTVEGTSNPNLYWYRQAAGRGLQLLFYSVGIGQISSEVPQNLSASRPQDRQFILSSKKLLLSDSGFYLCAWNGRGGTDTQYFGPGTRLTVL.

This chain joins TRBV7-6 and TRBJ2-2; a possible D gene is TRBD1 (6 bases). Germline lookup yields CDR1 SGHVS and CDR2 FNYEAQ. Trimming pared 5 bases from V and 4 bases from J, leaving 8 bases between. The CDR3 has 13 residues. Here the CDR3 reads CASSGGRTGELFF. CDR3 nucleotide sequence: TGTGCCAGCAGCGGGGGCCGCACCGGGGAGCTGTTTTTT.